Sequencing of this TCR beta chain was carried out in a study of T cell changes during pregnancy in multiple sclerosis. The CDR3 runs to 13 residues. Germline V CDR1 and CDR2: SGHRS, YFSETQ. Deletions cut 4 bases from V and 4 bases from J, with 12 bases between. Here immunoSEQ multiplex PCR was the method, and the copy in TCRdb shows in-frame clones only, minus some. The data contain 70,000 or so clones, around nine tenths of them singletons. The starting material was CD4+ T cells from peripheral blood mononuclear cells, obtained before pregnancy. The TCR sequence derives from a female donor with multiple sclerosis, enrolled in a pregnancy study. The chain has TRBV5-1 and TRBJ2-7; possibly TRBD2 for D (6 bases). The CDR3 here is CASSTGTLYEQYF. The CDR3 DNA reads TGCGCCAGCAGCACCGGGACTCTTTACGAGCAGTACTTC. Looking up the rest from reference TRBV5-1 and TRBJ2-7 gives the full variable domain: KAGVTQTPRYLIKTRGQQVTLSCSPISGHRSVSWYQQTPGQGLQFLFEYFSETQRNKGNFPGRFSGRQFSNSRSEMNVSTLELGDSALYLCASSTGTLYEQYFGPGTRLTVT.